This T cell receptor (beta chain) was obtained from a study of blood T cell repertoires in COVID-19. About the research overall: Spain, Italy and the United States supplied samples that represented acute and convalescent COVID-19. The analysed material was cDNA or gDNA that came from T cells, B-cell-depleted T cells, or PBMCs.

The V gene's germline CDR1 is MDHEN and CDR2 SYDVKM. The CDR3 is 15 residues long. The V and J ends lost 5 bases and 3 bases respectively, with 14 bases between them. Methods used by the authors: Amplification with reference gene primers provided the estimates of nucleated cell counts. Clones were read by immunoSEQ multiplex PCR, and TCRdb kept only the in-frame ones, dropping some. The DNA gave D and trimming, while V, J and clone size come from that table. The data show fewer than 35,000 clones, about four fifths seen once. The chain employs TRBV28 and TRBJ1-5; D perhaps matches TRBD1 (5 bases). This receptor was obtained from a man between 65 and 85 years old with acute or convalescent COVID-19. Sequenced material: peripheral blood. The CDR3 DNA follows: TGTGCCAGCAGTCCCAACAACAGGTACAATCAGCCCCAGCATTTT. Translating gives CASSPNNRYNQPQHF.